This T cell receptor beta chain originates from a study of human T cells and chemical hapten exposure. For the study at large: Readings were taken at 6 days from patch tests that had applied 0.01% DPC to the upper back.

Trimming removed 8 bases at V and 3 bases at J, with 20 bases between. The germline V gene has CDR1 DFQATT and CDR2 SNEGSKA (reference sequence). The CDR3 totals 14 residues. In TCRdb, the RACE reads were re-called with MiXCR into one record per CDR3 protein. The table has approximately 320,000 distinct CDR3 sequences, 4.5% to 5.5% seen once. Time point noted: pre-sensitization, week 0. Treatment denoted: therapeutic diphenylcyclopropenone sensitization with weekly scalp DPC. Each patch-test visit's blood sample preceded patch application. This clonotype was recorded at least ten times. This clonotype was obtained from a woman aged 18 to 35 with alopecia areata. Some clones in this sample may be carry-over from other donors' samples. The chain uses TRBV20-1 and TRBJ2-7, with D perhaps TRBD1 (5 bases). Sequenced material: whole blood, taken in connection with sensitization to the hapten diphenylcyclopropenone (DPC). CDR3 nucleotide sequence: TGCAGTCCCTCAGATGCCCAGGGCAACTACGAGCAGTACTTC. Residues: CSPSDAQGNYEQYF.